A selection of T cell receptor beta chains follows, all from one sample in a study of blood T cells in healthy people across ages. TCRdb re-analysed the 5' RACE reads in MiXCR, keeping a single row per CDR3 protein. The sample carries 1.5 million to 1.9 million distinct CDR3 sequences, roughly 43% recorded once. The specimen sequenced was blood. Source of these receptors: a woman aged 18-30 years in good health. Each CDR3 is given with its conserved first and last residue. Each record gives: clone size, D gene, J gene, V gene, CDR3 protein, CDR3 DNA. A D gene is named only where the DNA matches it firmly. For some rows the clone size is stated as once, few or many, or as a class when expanded; others skip it.

many NA TRBJ2-1 TRBV29-1 CSVLSAQGASYNEQFF TGCAGCGTCCTCTCTGCCCAGGGCGCCTCCTACAATGAGCAGTTCTTC
NA TRBD2 TRBJ2-1 TRBV6-2/TRBV6-3 CASSDSQAGKQFF TGTGCCAGCAGTGACTCACAAGCGGGGAAGCAGTTCTTC
NA NA TRBJ2-1 TRBV5-1 CASSQRHYNEQFF TGCGCCAGCAGCCAGCGGCATTACAATGAGCAGTTCTTC
few NA TRBJ1-2 TRBV29-1 CSVIPTGRVYGYTF TGCAGCGTTATCCCGACAGGCCGAGTCTATGGCTACACCTTC
NA TRBD2 TRBJ2-3 TRBV27 CASSLYIGRLAGGTQYF TGTGCCAGCAGTTTATACATCGGACGGCTAGCGGGAGGTACGCAGTATTTT
few TRBD1 TRBJ2-3 TRBV7-2 CASTGGNQGATDTQYF TGTGCCAGCACTGGGGGGAACCAGGGGGCTACAGATACGCAGTATTTT
once TRBD1 TRBJ2-7 TRBV12-3/TRBV12-4 CASQRQGSYNEQYF TGTGCCAGCCAGAGACAGGGCTCCTACAATGAGCAGTACTTC
NA TRBD1 TRBJ1-5 TRBV3-1 CTSTPTGGNQPQHF TGTACCAGCACCCCAACAGGGGGCAATCAGCCCCAGCATTTT
NA NA TRBJ2-7 TRBV7-3 CASSLMRGSAGEQYF TGTGCCAGCAGCTTAATGCGAGGGAGTGCGGGAGAGCAGTACTTC
few NA TRBJ2-4 TRBV4-1 CASSQVILAKNIQYF TGCGCCAGCAGCCAAGTAATACTAGCCAAAAACATTCAGTACTTC
NA NA TRBJ2-5 TRBV29-1 CSVVAGQETQYF TGCAGCGTTGTCGCAGGCCAGGAGACCCAGTACTTC
few NA TRBJ1-2 TRBV6-5 CASSYAGLGGSGYTF TGTGCCAGCAGTTACGCGGGCCTAGGGGGTTCTGGCTACACCTTC
once TRBD1 TRBJ2-6 TRBV29-1 CSVKAGGTGANVLTF TGCAGCGTTAAGGCAGGGGGCACTGGGGCCAACGTCCTGACTTTC
few NA TRBJ1-2 TRBV20-1 CSARGLLQRDYTF TGCAGTGCTAGAGGCCTACTACAGAGAGACTACACCTTC
few NA TRBJ2-3 TRBV28 CASRPPGRGTTQYF TGTGCCAGCAGGCCTCCCGGCCGGGGAACTACGCAGTATTTT
few TRBD1 TRBJ1-2 TRBV29-1 CSVEEIRDRGPYYGYTF TGCAGCGTTGAAGAAATCCGGGACAGGGGGCCTTATTATGGCTACACCTTC
NA NA TRBJ1-6 TRBV9 CASSATGQRNSPLHF TGTGCCAGCAGCGCTACGGGGCAAAGGAATTCACCCCTCCACTTT
NA NA TRBJ2-2 TRBV4-2 CASSQDYTGWANTGELFF TGTGCCAGCAGCCAAGATTATACAGGGTGGGCGAACACCGGGGAGCTGTTTTTT
few NA TRBJ1-1 TRBV6-7 CASSFSDRMNTEAFF TGTGCCAGCAGTTTCAGCGACAGAATGAACACTGAAGCTTTCTTT
few NA TRBJ2-7 TRBV5-6 CASTLLGATHLFEQYF TGTGCCAGCACCCTGCTAGGGGCCACCCACTTATTCGAGCAGTACTTC
NA TRBD1 TRBJ1-1 TRBV4-1 CASSQRTGTNTEAFF TGCGCCAGCAGCCAACGGACAGGGACGAACACTGAAGCTTTCTTT
once TRBD1 TRBJ2-7 TRBV10-3 CAISWGQGAGYEQYF TGTGCCATCAGCTGGGGACAGGGGGCGGGTTACGAGCAGTACTTC
NA NA TRBJ2-4 TRBV12-3/TRBV12-4 CASSGTGRLSKNIQYF TGTGCCAGCAGTGGTACAGGGCGATTATCCAAAAACATTCAGTACTTC
NA TRBD2 TRBJ2-7 TRBV4-1 CASSQEWASGIGEQYF TGCGCCAGCAGCCAAGAGTGGGCTAGCGGGATTGGGGAGCAGTACTTC
few NA TRBJ2-1 TRBV11-2 CASSDRDLESYNEQFF TGTGCCAGCAGCGACCGGGACCTCGAGAGTTACAATGAGCAGTTCTTC
NA NA TRBJ1-1 TRBV5-6 CASSPPWRKMNTEAFF TGTGCCAGCAGCCCCCCGTGGCGGAAGATGAACACTGAAGCTTTCTTT
NA NA TRBJ2-3 TRBV12-3/TRBV12-4 CASSLEEGTLPTDTEYF TGTGCCAGCAGTTTAGAAGAGGGGACGTTGCCTACAGATACGGAGTATTTT
NA NA TRBJ2-2 TRBV24-1 CATSDLEFGGRTGELFF TGTGCCACCAGTGATTTGGAATTCGGGGGGCGGACCGGGGAGCTGTTTTTT